This TCR beta chain was identified in a study of blood T cell repertoires in COVID-19. Profiled with immunoSEQ multiplex PCR; TCRdb holds only in-frame clones, not every one. The sample has around 100,000 clones; roughly 86% are singletons. This CDR3 is 13 amino acids long. The germline gives CDR1 LNHDA, CDR2 SQIVND (reference sequence). V gave up 4 bases and J gave up 0 bases, with 6 bases separating them. Sequencing was performed on peripheral blood. V and J are TRBV19 and TRBJ1-1; D remains unclear. This receptor was obtained from a middle-aged man with acute or convalescent COVID-19. CDR3 coding DNA: TGTGCCAGTAGTACTATTATGAACACTGAAGCTTTCTTT. Translation gives CASSTIMNTEAFF.